What follows is one T cell receptor (beta chain) and its context. This entry is derived from a study of blood T cell repertoires in COVID-19. Whole-study context: Both acute and convalescent COVID-19 samples were obtained from the United States, Italy and Spain. The cDNA or gDNA used as material had been derived from T cells, B-cell-depleted T cells, or PBMCs.

Source study methods: By means of reference gene primer amplification, nucleated cell counts were estimated. Clones were read by immunoSEQ multiplex PCR, and TCRdb kept only the in-frame ones, dropping some. That table is the source of V, J and clone size, and D and trimming were worked out from the DNA. The sample carries 95,000 or so clones, around 74% recorded once. From germline, CDR1 is LNHDA and CDR2 SQIVND (reference sequence). This CDR3 comprises 17 residues. Trimming at V came to 6 bases and at J to 10 bases, leaving 20 bases not matched to a gene. Specimen: peripheral blood. This sequence was found in a woman over 75 with active or convalescent COVID-19. The rearrangement joins TRBV19 to TRBJ2-1, with TRBD2 matching over 8 bases. CDR3 sequence (DNA): TGTGCCAGTAGCCCTGTCCTCACCGGTCGGGGGGGCAGGGAGCAGTTCTTC. Translating gives CASSPVLTGRGGREQFF.